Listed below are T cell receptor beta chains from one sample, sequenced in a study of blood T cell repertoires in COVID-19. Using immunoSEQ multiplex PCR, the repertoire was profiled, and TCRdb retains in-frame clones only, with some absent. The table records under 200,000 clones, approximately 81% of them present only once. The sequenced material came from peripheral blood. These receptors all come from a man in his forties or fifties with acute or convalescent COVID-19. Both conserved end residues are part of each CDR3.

CDR3 protein: CASSSGMTSLGETQYF
J gene: TRBJ2-5
V gene: TRBV3-1/TRBV3-2

CDR3 protein: CASSTEETQYF
J gene: TRBJ2-5
V gene: TRBV19

CDR3 protein: CASSPGGGDQPQHF
J gene: TRBJ1-5
V gene: TRBV3-1/TRBV3-2

CDR3 protein: CASSSTGGTDTQYF
J gene: TRBJ2-3
V gene: TRBV5-1

CDR3 protein: CASSSGLDNEKLFF
J gene: TRBJ1-4
V gene: TRBV7-9

CDR3 protein: CASSQDELLRTF
J gene: TRBJ1-2
V gene: TRBV4-3

CDR3 protein: CSARVRYGYTF
J gene: TRBJ1-2
V gene: TRBV20-1

CDR3 protein: CASSISGEGYGYTF
J gene: TRBJ1-2
V gene: TRBV19

CDR3 protein: CAIKGAGGSAGELFF
J gene: TRBJ2-2
V gene: TRBV10-3

CDR3 protein: CASVQGGNSYEQYF
J gene: TRBJ2-7
V gene: TRBV5-5

CDR3 protein: CASLELETVTYEQYF
J gene: TRBJ2-7
V gene: TRBV6-5

CDR3 protein: CASSAYSGRDRGLTEAFF
J gene: TRBJ1-1
V gene: TRBV9

CDR3 protein: CASSQLHTGAPSTDTQYF
J gene: TRBJ2-3
V gene: TRBV4-3

CDR3 protein: CASSGSGTLNTEAFF
J gene: TRBJ1-1
V gene: TRBV19

CDR3 protein: CASSSPGHSNYGYTF
J gene: TRBJ1-2
V gene: TRBV7-9

CDR3 protein: CASSEEPFHGYTF
J gene: TRBJ1-2
V gene: TRBV2

CDR3 protein: CASRERGGNTEAFF
J gene: TRBJ1-1
V gene: TRBV6-5

CDR3 protein: CASGGAEAFF
J gene: TRBJ1-1
V gene: TRBV7-8

CDR3 protein: CASSGPLITGESTGELFF
J gene: TRBJ2-2
V gene: TRBV10-1

CDR3 protein: CASSSRTGTTEAFF
J gene: TRBJ1-1
V gene: TRBV7-9

CDR3 protein: CASSKGGFPGEETQYF
J gene: TRBJ2-5
V gene: TRBV21-1

CDR3 protein: CATSRAVASGFYEQYF
J gene: TRBJ2-7
V gene: TRBV15

CDR3 protein: CASSLRNEKLFF
J gene: TRBJ1-4
V gene: TRBV12-3/TRBV12-4

CDR3 protein: CASRTGYTNEKLFF
J gene: TRBJ1-4
V gene: TRBV5-1

CDR3 protein: CAISDPRVNVDSPLHF
J gene: TRBJ1-6
V gene: TRBV10-3

CDR3 protein: CASSQNQETQYF
J gene: TRBJ2-5
V gene: TRBV2

CDR3 protein: CASSHGGNEQFF
J gene: TRBJ2-1
V gene: TRBV12-3/TRBV12-4

CDR3 protein: CASSPLQGSEQYF
J gene: TRBJ2-7
V gene: TRBV18